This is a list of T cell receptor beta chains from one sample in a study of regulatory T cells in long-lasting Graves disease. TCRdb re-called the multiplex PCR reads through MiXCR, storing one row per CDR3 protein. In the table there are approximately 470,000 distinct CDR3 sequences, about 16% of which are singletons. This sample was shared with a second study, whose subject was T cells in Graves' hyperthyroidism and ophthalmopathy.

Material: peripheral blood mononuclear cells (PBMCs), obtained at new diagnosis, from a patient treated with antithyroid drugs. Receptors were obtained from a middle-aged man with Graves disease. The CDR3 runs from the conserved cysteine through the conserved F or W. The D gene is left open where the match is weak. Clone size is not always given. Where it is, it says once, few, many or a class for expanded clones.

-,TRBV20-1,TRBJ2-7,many,TGCAGTGCCCGGACCGGGACACTCTCCTACGAGCAGTACTTC,CSARTGTLSYEQYF
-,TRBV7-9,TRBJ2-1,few,TGTGCCAGCAGCCCGGACCATGAGCAGTTCTTC,CASSPDHEQFF
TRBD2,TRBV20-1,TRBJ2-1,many,TGCAGTGCTAGAGCTTCCGGGACTAGCCGCAATGAGCAGTTCTTC,CSARASGTSRNEQFF
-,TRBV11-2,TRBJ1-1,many,TGTGCCAGCAGCTTTCTGCAAGGGCTTCAAGCTTTCTTT,CASSFLQGLQAFF
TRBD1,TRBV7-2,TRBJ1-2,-,TGTGCCAGCAGCCCGGCACAGGGGTATGGCTACACCTTC,CASSPAQGYGYTF
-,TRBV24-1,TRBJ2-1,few,TGTGCCACCAGTGACGCCGGGGGGCCCTTCAATGAGCAGTTCTTC,CATSDAGGPFNEQFF
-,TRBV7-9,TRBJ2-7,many,TGTGCCAGCAGCGGGGGATCCGAGCAGTACTTC,CASSGGSEQYF
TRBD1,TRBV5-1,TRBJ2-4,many,TGCGCCAGCAGCTTGGGGGACAGGGGGCCCAAAAACATTCAGTACTTC,CASSLGDRGPKNIQYF
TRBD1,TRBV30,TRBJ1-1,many,TGTGCCTGGAGGGGGACAGGCGGGACTGAAGCTTTCTTT,CAWRGTGGTEAFF
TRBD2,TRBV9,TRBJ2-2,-,TGTGCCAGCGGAAAGGGACTAACGTGGAGCTGGGGCGGGGAGCTGTTTTTT,CASGKGLTWSWGGELFF
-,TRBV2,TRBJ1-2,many,TGTGCCAGCAGTGAGTCGGCCGACTCGGAAGGCTACACCTTC,CASSESADSEGYTF
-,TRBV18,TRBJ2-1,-,TGTGCCAGCTCACCCCCAACCTCCAGCTCCTACAATGAGCAGTTCTTC,CASSPPTSSSYNEQFF
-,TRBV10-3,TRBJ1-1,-,TGTGCCATCAGTGGACTCGGGGTGAACACTGAAGCTTTCTTT,CAISGLGVNTEAFF
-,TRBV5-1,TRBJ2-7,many,TGCGCCAGCAGCTTGTCCGCCGCTAGCCGAGCCTACGAGCAGTACTTC,CASSLSAASRAYEQYF
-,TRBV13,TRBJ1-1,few,TGCGCCAGCAGCTGGAGGGCGACTGAAGCTTTCTTT,CASSWRATEAFF
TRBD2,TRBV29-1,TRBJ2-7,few,TGCAGCGTCGACAGCGGGAGTTACGAGCAGTACTTC,CSVDSGSYEQYF
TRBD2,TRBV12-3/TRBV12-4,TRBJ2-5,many,TGTGCCAGCAGCCCGCCGGGACTAGCGGGAGCAGAGACCCAGTACTTC,CASSPPGLAGAETQYF
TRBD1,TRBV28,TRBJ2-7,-,TGTGCCAGCAGGGCGACAGGGGGCTCCTACGGGCAGTACTTC,CASRATGGSYGQYF
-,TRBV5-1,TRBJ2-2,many,TGCGCCAGCACCCTGACAGGACCGAGGACCGGGGAGCTGTTTTTT,CASTLTGPRTGELFF
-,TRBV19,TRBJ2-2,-,TGTGCCAGTAGTATCGGGGGACCGAACACCGGGGAGCTGTTTTTT,CASSIGGPNTGELFF
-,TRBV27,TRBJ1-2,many,TGTGCCAGCAGACTTGGGTCCTGGGAGGGCTACACCTTC,CASRLGSWEGYTF
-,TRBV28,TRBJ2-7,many,TGTGCCAGCAGGCTGTTCTACGAGCAGTACTTC,CASRLFYEQYF
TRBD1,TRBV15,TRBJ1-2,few,TGTGCCACCAGCAGGGCGACTGGGACAGTCTATGGCTACACCTTC,CATSRATGTVYGYTF
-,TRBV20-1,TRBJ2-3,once,TGCAGTCAACGACTGAGCACAGATACGCAGTATTTT,CSQRLSTDTQYF
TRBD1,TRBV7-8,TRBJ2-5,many,TGTGCCAGCAGCCGGGACAGGGGGCTTGGGGAGACCCAGTACTTC,CASSRDRGLGETQYF
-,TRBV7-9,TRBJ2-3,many,TGTGCCAGCAGCCCCCGCGCGTTGACAGATACGCAGTATTTT,CASSPRALTDTQYF
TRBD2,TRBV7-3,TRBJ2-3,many,TGTGCCAGCAGCCCGGGACTAGCCAGCACAGATACGCAGTATTTT,CASSPGLASTDTQYF
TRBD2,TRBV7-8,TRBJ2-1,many,TGTGCCAGCAGCCCGCTAGCGGGAGAAAGATGGCAGTTCTTC,CASSPLAGERWQFF
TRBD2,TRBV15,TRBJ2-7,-,TGTGCCACCAGCAGAGTCGGACTAGCGGGGAACTCCTACGAGCAGTACTTC,CATSRVGLAGNSYEQYF
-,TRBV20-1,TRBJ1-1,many,TGCAGTGCGCCTATAGGTACTGAAGCTTTCTTT,CSAPIGTEAFF
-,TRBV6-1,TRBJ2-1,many,TGTGCCAGCTATTGGCTAGCCGGCCCCTACAATGAGCAGTTCTTC,CASYWLAGPYNEQFF